One sample yielded the 28 T cell receptor beta chains listed below, sequenced in a study of T cell repertoires in cytomegalovirus infection. TCRdb fed the reads into MiXCR, producing one record per CDR3 protein. The sample lists some 350,000 distinct CDR3 sequences; 25% to 35% were seen once. These receptors have no known antigen. This material consisted of cultured PBMCs, taken from culture after CMV antigen stimulation. These receptors all stem from a human donor in good health (CMV status not recorded). Some clones in this sample may be carry-over from other donors' samples.

The V call is TRBV20-1, the J call TRBJ1-1; 7 bases line up with TRBD1. This CDR3 spans 15 amino acids. After removal of 0 bases from V and 5 bases from J, the junction contained 9 bases not matched to a gene. The germline CDR1 and CDR2 sequences are DFQATT and SNEGSKA (reference sequence). Here the CDR3 reads CSARDSRGRRTEAFF. Written as DNA, the CDR3 is TGCAGTGCTAGAGATTCGAGGGGGCGAAGAACTGAAGCTTTCTTT.

The rearrangement uses TRBV28 and TRBJ1-2, with D possibly matching TRBD1 (6 bases). This CDR3 spans 13 amino acids. The germline CDR1 and CDR2 sequences are MDHEN and SYDVKM. Trimming left V 2 bases short and J 7 bases short, with 11 bases between. In DNA, the CDR3 is TGTGCCAGCAGTTTACGACAGGCAGGTGGCTACACCTTC. This encodes CASSLRQAGGYTF.

Only a few counts were recorded for this clonotype. The chain links TRBV7-6 to TRBJ1-1; TRBD1 agrees at 7 bases. CDR1 and CDR2 (germline): SGHVS, FNYEAQ. The CDR3 is made up of 17 amino acids. Trimming at V came to 5 bases and at J to 1 base, leaving 13 bases not matched to a gene. The CDR3 sequence: CASSDRSGTEGNTEAFF. CDR3 sequence (DNA): TGTGCCAGCAGCGATAGATCCGGGACAGAGGGGAACACTGAAGCTTTCTTT. Full variable domain (rest looked up from reference TRBV7-6 and TRBJ1-1): GAGVSQSPRYKVTKRGQDVALRCDPISGHVSLYWYRQALGQGPEFLTYFNYEAQQDKSGLPNDRFSAERPEGSISTLTIQRTEQRDSAMYRCASSDRSGTEGNTEAFFGQGTRLTVV.

This clonotype was counted ten times or more. The genes are TRBV7-2 and TRBJ1-2; 10 positions match TRBD1. CDR1 and CDR2 (germline): SGHTA, FQGNSA. This CDR3 spans 15 amino acids. The J segment lost 2 bases and the V segment lost 3 bases, leaving 3 bases of the junction unmatched. In DNA form, the CDR3 reads TGTGCCAGCAGCTTGGGGGACAGGGGAAACTATGGCTACACCTTC. Protein sequence: CASSLGDRGNYGYTF.

V gene TRBV12-3 or TRBV12-4 combines with J gene TRBJ1-2; D is unresolved. There are 12 residues in the CDR3. V was cut by 5 bases and J by 1 base, with 5 bases left in between. The CDR3 reads CASSDFNYGYTF. The CDR3 DNA sequence: TGTGCCAGCAGTGATTTTAACTATGGCTACACCTTC.

The V gene is TRBV29-1, the J gene TRBJ1-4; 7 bases are shared with TRBD1. The V and J ends lost 6 bases and 4 bases, in that order; junction bases with no gene match: 8. The CDR3 is 14 amino acids. Germline lookup yields CDR1 SQVTM and CDR2 ANQGSEA. CDR3 nucleotides: TGCAGCGTCGTCACAGGGGCCCTTAATGAAAAACTGTTTTTT. Translated: CSVVTGALNEKLFF.

There are many counts of this clonotype. The chain combines TRBV5-6 with TRBJ1-4; D gene unclear. Germline-derived CDR1 and CDR2 are SGHDT and YYEEEE. Deletions cut 1 base from V and 8 bases from J, with 15 bases between. The CDR3 sequence is 15 residues long. Written as DNA, the CDR3 is TGTGCCAGCAGCTTGTGGTACGGGAAGGAGGAAAAACTGTTTTTT. It specifies CASSLWYGKEEKLFF. Looking up the rest from reference TRBV5-6 and TRBJ1-4 gives the full variable domain: DAGVTQSPTHLIKTRGQQVTLRCSPKSGHDTVSWYQQALGQGPQFIFQYYEEEERQRGNFPDRFSGHQFPNYSSELNVNALLLGDSALYLCASSLWYGKEEKLFFGSGTQLSVL.

In this sample, this clonotype turned up a few times. The chain recombines TRBV28 with TRBJ1-5; no firm D call. The CDR3 spans 15 residues. V dropped 2 bases and J dropped 2 bases, with 10 bases sitting between them. Germline V gives CDR1 MDHEN, CDR2 SYDVKM. The CDR3 region has the DNA TGTGCCAGCAGTTTAGGTAGTAGCGGCAATCAGCCCCAGCATTTT. Translating gives CASSLGSSGNQPQHF.

The sample holds one count of this clonotype. The rearrangement uses TRBV6-5 and TRBJ1-5; D is uncertain. This CDR3 has 13 amino acids. CDR1 and CDR2 (germline): MNHEY, SVGAGI. V dropped 2 bases and J dropped 4 bases, with 6 bases sitting between them. The CDR3 DNA follows: TGTGCCAGCAGTTACAGAGATAATCAGCCCCAGCATTTT. Residues: CASSYRDNQPQHF.

This chain joins TRBV12-3 or TRBV12-4 and TRBJ2-1, with TRBD2 matching 8 bases. J lost 4 bases, V lost 10 bases, and 9 bases had no gene match. This CDR3 spans 14 amino acids. CDR3 nucleotide sequence: TGTGCCACCCACAAACTAGCGGCGTACAATGAGCAGTTCTTC. This codes for CATHKLAAYNEQFF.

The CDR3 sequence: CASSMAGSYEQYF. The CDR3 DNA is TGTGCCAGTAGTATGGCTGGGTCCTACGAGCAGTACTTC. V usage is TRBV19 and J usage is TRBJ2-7; D gene ambiguous. Between the trimmed V and J ends, which lost 3 bases and 1 base, there was a span of 7 bases. CDR3 size: 13 residues. Germline assignment: CDR1 LNHDA and CDR2 SQIVND (reference sequence). The full variable domain, in which reference TRBV19 and TRBJ2-7 provide the parts outside the CDR3, is DGGITQSPKYLFRKEGQNVTLSCEQNLNHDAMYWYRQDPGQGLRLIYYSQIVNDFQKGDIAEGYSVSREKKESFPLTVTSAQKNPTAFYLCASSMAGSYEQYFGPGTRLTVT.

The CDR3 sequence: CASTQDGNTEAFF. The CDR3, as DNA: TGTGCCAGCACCCAGGACGGGAACACTGAAGCTTTCTTT. This chain uses TRBV6-2 or TRBV6-3 with TRBJ1-1, with D hard to call. The CDR3 spans 13 residues. Deletions cut 7 bases from V and 1 base from J, with 10 bases between. The V gene's germline CDR1 is MNHEY and CDR2 SVGEGT.

The chain is built from TRBV19 and TRBJ2-3, with no clear D. This CDR3 contains 16 residues. Trimming took 6 bases from V and 1 from J, leaving 17 bases between them. CDR1 is LNHDA, CDR2 SQIVND, per germline (reference sequence). The CDR3 sequence: CASSPFSYWGTDTQYF. CDR3 nucleotides: TGTGCCAGTAGCCCTTTCTCATATTGGGGCACAGATACGCAGTATTTT.

This clonotype came up a few times. J is TRBJ1-1 and V is TRBV7-3; D is perhaps TRBD1 (5 bases). CDR1 SGHTA and CDR2 FQGTGA come from the germline V gene. This CDR3 spans 16 amino acids. With 0 bases removed from V and 2 bases from J, the gap between germline ends came to 13 bases. This CDR3 reads CASSLTGEGVNTEAFF. DNA for the CDR3: TGTGCCAGCAGCTTAACGGGGGAAGGGGTTAACACTGAAGCTTTCTTT.

Ten or more counts support this clonotype. The chain combines TRBV5-4 with TRBJ2-1, with unresolved D. V was cut by 2 bases and J by 6 bases, with 9 bases left in between. Germline CDR1 SGHNT, CDR2 YYREEE (reference sequence). CDR3 size: 13 residues. The CDR3 is CASSFSSGNEQFF. The CDR3 DNA reads TGTGCCAGCAGCTTTAGTAGTGGCAATGAGCAGTTCTTC.

The chain uses TRBV7-3 and TRBJ1-1, with TRBD1 as a possible D gene (5 bases). Germline V gene sequence: CDR1 SGHTA, CDR2 FQGTGA. Trimming stripped 4 bases from V and 4 bases from J, with 13 bases between. The CDR3 is 14 residues long. CDR3 amino acids: CASSSQGWGTEAFF. The DNA for the CDR3 is TGTGCCAGCAGCTCCCAGGGATGGGGCACTGAAGCTTTCTTT.

The CDR3 DNA sequence: TGCAGTGCTGTAGCGGGAGTTGGGAATGAGCAGTTCTTC. It yields the protein CSAVAGVGNEQFF. This chain links TRBV20-1 with TRBJ2-1; 9 bases are shared with TRBD2. This CDR3 spans 13 amino acids. Germline trimming cut 5 bases from V and 7 bases from J; bases unmatched to any gene: 6. The V gene's germline CDR1 is DFQATT and CDR2 SNEGSKA (reference sequence).

This clonotype turned up a few times. This rearrangement joins TRBV7-2 to TRBJ1-5, with D hard to call. Germline assignment: CDR1 SGHTA and CDR2 FQGNSA. Trimming cost V 9 bases and J 3 bases, with 12 bases left between them. This CDR3 is 13 amino acids long. The CDR3 region is CASAPQLNQPQHF. The DNA of the CDR3 is TGTGCCAGTGCCCCCCAACTCAATCAGCCCCAGCATTTT.

This clonotype was recorded a few times. This rearrangement joins TRBV20-1 to TRBJ2-7; D tentatively fits TRBD1 or TRBD2 (6 bases each). The CDR3 contains 13 residues. Germline CDR1 reads DFQATT; CDR2 reads SNEGSKA (reference sequence). The ends were cut back, 4 bases at V and 4 bases at J, with 14 bases in the middle. CDR3 DNA: TGCAGTGCTACGGGCAGGGGACTTTACGAGCAGTACTTC. It yields the protein CSATGRGLYEQYF.

This chain joins TRBV11-3 and TRBJ2-1; 8 bases line up with TRBD1. Looked up from germline, CDR1 is SGHNT and CDR2 is YENEEA. The CDR3 extends over 13 amino acids. With 5 bases clipped from V and 7 bases from J, the junction kept 4 bases outside the gene matches. The CDR3 DNA reads as TGTGCCAGCAGCGCGGACAGGGTGAATGAGCAGTTCTTC. Residues: CASSADRVNEQFF.

Ten or more counts support this clonotype. The gene calls are TRBV6-1 and TRBJ1-2, with D possibly being TRBD1 (6 bases). The germline V gene encodes CDR1 MNHNS and CDR2 SASEGT. The CDR3 has 15 residues. V shed 6 bases and J shed 0 bases, with 14 bases lying between them. The CDR3 sequence: CASRSTGGTNYGYTF. In DNA, the CDR3 is TGTGCCAGCAGATCGACAGGAGGCACTAACTATGGCTACACCTTC.

This clonotype was seen more than once but under ten times. This chain joins TRBV13 and TRBJ1-2; D possibly corresponds to TRBD1 (5 bases). This CDR3 has 13 amino acids. Trimming left V 2 bases short and J 6 bases short, with 10 bases between. The germline gives CDR1 PRHDT, CDR2 FYEKMQ (reference sequence). CDR3 coding DNA: TGTGCCAGCAGCTTATCAGGGATGGATGGCTACACCTTC. It specifies CASSLSGMDGYTF.

This clonotype was seen a few times. CDR3 DNA sequence: TGTGCCAGCAGCCCCGACAGGGGAAAGGACACTGAAGCTTTCTTT. It yields the protein CASSPDRGKDTEAFF. This sequence joins TRBV7-6 and TRBJ1-1; 8 nucleotides line up with TRBD1. Germline-derived CDR1 and CDR2 are SGHVS and FNYEAQ. The CDR3 is 15 amino acids. The ends lost 5 bases at V and 3 bases at J; junction bases unmatched: 8.

At least ten counts were recorded for this clonotype. The V and J genes are TRBV7-3 and TRBJ1-1, with 7 bases lining up with TRBD1. The junction had 7 bases not matched to a gene; V was cut back by 5 bases and J by 1 base. The CDR3 sequence is 15 residues long. Looked up from germline, CDR1 is SGHTA and CDR2 is FQGTGA. This chain's CDR3 is CASSQRDSANTEAFF. In DNA form, the CDR3 reads TGTGCCAGCAGCCAGAGGGACAGTGCGAACACTGAAGCTTTCTTT.

The genes are TRBV20-1 and TRBJ1-2; TRBD1 is a possible D gene (6 bases). CDR3 length: 13 amino acids. V was trimmed by 3 bases and J by 6 bases, leaving 14 bases between them. Germline-derived CDR1 and CDR2 are DFQATT and SNEGSKA (reference sequence). The CDR3 nucleotides are TGCAGTGCTAGCGAACAGGGCGGGCATGGCTACACCTTC. Residues: CSASEQGGHGYTF.

The CDR3 sequence is CASSQRDRVGNSPLHF. DNA of the CDR3: TGTGCCAGCAGTCAGAGGGACAGGGTTGGTAATTCACCCCTCCACTTT. The rearrangement links TRBV12-3 or TRBV12-4 to TRBJ1-6; 9 bases align to TRBD1. V lost 5 bases and J lost 6; bases outside the gene matches: 8. The CDR3 consists of 16 residues.

V usage is TRBV12-3 or TRBV12-4 and J usage is TRBJ2-1; possible D gene TRBD2, 7 bases. Trimming took off 4 bases at V and 4 bases at J, with 11 bases between the two ends. The CDR3 runs to 14 residues. The CDR3, as DNA: TGTGCCAGCAGTTATCGGGGGGCGTACAATGAGCAGTTCTTC. As protein: CASSYRGAYNEQFF.

The chain uses TRBV2 and TRBJ2-1; no firm D call. Looked up from germline, CDR1 is SNHLY and CDR2 is FYNNEI. The CDR3 loop spans 11 amino acids. The V and J ends lost 8 bases and 4 bases respectively, with 6 bases between them. CDR3 bases: TGTGCCAGCGCCCGTTACAATGAGCAGTTCTTC. Translating gives CASARYNEQFF.